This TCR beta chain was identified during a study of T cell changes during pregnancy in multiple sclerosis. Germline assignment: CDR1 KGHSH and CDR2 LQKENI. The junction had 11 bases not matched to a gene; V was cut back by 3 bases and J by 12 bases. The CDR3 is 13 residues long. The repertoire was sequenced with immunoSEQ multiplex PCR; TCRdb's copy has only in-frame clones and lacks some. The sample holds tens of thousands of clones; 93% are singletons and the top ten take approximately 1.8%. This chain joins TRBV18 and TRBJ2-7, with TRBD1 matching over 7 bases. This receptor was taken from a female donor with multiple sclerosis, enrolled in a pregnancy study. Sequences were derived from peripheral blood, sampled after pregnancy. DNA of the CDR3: TGTGCCAGCTCACCCCAAGGGGGCGATCGAGCGTACTTC. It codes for CASSPQGGDRAYF.